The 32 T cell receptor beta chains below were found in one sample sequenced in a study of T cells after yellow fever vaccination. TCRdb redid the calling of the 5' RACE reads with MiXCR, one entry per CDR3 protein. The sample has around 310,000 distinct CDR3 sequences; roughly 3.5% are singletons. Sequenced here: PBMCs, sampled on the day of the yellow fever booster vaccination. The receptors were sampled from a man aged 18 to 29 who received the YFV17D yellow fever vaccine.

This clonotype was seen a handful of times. CDR3 sequence: CASSLEIRRTDTQYF. In DNA, the CDR3 is TGTGCCAGCAGCTTAGAGATACGGCGCACAGATACGCAGTATTTT. The chain has TRBV7-8 and TRBJ2-3; D not resolved. The CDR3 runs 15 residues. V gave up 1 base and J gave up 1 base, with 9 bases separating them. Germline V gives CDR1 SGHVS, CDR2 FQNEAQ.

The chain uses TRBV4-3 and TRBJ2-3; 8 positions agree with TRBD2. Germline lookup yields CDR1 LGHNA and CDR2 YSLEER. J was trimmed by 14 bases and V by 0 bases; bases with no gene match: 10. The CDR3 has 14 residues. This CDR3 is CASSQDLKASGWYF. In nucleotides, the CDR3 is TGCGCCAGCAGCCAAGATCTTAAGGCTAGCGGGTGGTATTTT.

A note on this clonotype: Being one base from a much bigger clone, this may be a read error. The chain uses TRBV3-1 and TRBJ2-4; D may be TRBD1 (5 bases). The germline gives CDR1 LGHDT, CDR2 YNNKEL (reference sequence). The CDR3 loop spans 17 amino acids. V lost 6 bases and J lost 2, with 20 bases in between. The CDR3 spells CASSRRQSFMSKNIQYF. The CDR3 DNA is TGTGCCAGCAGTCGTAGACAGTCCTTCATGTCCAAAAACATTCAGTACTTC.

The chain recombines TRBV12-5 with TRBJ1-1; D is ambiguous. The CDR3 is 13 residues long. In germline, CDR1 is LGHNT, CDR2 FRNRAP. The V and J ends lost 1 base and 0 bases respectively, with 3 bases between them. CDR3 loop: CASGLDMNTEAFF. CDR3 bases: TGTGCTAGTGGTTTGGACATGAACACTGAAGCTTTCTTT.

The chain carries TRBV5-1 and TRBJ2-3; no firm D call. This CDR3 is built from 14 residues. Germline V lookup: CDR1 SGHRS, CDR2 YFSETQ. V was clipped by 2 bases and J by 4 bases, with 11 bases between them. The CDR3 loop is CASSFGSSPDTQYF. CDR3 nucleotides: TGCGCCAGCAGCTTCGGTAGTTCCCCAGATACGCAGTATTTT. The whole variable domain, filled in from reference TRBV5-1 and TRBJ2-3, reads KAGVTQTPRYLIKTRGQQVTLSCSPISGHRSVSWYQQTPGQGLQFLFEYFSETQRNKGNFPGRFSGRQFSNSRSEMNVSTLELGDSALYLCASSFGSSPDTQYFGPGTRLTVL.

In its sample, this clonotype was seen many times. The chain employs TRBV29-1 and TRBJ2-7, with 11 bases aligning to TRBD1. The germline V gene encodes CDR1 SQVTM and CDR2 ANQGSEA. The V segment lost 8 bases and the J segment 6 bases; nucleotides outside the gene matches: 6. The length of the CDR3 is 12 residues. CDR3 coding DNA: TGCAGCATCGGACAGGGGGCTGTCGAGCAGTACTTC. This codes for CSIGQGAVEQYF.

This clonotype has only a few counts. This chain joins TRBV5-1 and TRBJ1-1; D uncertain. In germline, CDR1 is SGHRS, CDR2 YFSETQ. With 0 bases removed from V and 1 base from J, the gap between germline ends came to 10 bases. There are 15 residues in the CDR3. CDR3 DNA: TGCGCCAGCAGCTTGGTACAGCCCCCGAACACTGAAGCTTTCTTT. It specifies CASSLVQPPNTEAFF.

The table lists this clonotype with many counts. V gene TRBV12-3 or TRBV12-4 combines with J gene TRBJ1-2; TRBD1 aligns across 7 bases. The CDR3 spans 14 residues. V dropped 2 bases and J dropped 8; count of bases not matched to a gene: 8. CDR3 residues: CASSLNDRVEGYTF. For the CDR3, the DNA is TGTGCCAGCAGTTTAAATGACAGGGTGGAGGGCTACACCTTC.

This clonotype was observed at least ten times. The CDR3, as DNA: TGTGCCAGCAGGGGACTAGCGGGGGGAACCACAGATACGCAGTATTTT. Its translation: CASRGLAGGTTDTQYF. The chain employs TRBV27 and TRBJ2-3; 15 bases fit TRBD2. CDR3 size: 16 residues. With V trimmed by 6 bases and J by 2 bases, 3 bases remained unmatched. Germline CDR1 is MNHEY and CDR2 is SMNVEV (reference sequence).

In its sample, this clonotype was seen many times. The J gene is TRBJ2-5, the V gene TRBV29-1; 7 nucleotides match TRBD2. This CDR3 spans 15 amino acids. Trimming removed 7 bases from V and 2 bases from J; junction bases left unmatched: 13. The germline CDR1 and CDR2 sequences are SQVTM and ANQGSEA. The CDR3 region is CSGGRASGLQETQYF. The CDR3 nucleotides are TGCAGCGGGGGGAGGGCTAGCGGCTTGCAAGAGACCCAGTACTTC.

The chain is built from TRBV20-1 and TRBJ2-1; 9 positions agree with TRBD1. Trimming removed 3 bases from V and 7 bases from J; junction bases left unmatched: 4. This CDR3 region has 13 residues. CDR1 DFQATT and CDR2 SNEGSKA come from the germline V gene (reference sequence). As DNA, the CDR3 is TGCAGTGCTAGCACCGGGACAGGGAATGAGCAGTTCTTC. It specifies CSASTGTGNEQFF.

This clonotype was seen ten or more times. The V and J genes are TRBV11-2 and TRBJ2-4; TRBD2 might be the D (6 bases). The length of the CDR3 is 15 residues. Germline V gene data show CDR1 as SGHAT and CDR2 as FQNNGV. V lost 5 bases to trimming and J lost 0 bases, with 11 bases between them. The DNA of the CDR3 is TGTGCCAGCAGCGGGGGGACGGTAGCCAAAAACATTCAGTACTTC. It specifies CASSGGTVAKNIQYF.

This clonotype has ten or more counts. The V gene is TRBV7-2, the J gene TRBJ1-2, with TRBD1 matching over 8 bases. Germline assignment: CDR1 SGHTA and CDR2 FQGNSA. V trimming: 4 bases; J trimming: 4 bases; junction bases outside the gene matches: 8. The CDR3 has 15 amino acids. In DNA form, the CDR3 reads TGTGCCAGCAGCTCCCGCAGGGGGCATATCTATGGCTACACCTTC. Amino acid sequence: CASSSRRGHIYGYTF. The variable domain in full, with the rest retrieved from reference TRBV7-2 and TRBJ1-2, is GAGVSQSPSNKVTEKGKDVELRCDPISGHTALYWYRQSLGQGLEFLIYFQGNSAPDKSGLPSDRFSAERTGGSVSTLTIQRTQQEDSAVYLCASSSRRGHIYGYTFGSGTRLTVV.

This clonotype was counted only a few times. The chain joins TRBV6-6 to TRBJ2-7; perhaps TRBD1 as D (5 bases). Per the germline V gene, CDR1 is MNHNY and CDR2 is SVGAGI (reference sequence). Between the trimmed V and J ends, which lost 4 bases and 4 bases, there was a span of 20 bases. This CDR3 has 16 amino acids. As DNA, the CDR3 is TGTGCCAGCAGTTCCCATGGGCAGGGTGCGTTTTACGAGCAGTACTTC. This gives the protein CASSSHGQGAFYEQYF.

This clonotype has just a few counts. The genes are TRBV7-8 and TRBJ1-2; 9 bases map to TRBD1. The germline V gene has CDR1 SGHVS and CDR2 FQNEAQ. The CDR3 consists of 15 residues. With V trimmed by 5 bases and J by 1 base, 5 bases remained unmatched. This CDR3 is CASSPGQGFNYGYTF. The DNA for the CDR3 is TGTGCCAGCAGCCCGGGACAGGGCTTTAACTATGGCTACACCTTC.

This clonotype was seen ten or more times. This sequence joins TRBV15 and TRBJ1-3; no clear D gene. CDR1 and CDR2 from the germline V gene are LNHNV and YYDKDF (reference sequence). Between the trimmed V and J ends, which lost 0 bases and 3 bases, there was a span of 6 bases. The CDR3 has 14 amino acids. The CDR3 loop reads CATSRDDYGNTIYF. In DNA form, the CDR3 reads TGTGCCACCAGCAGAGATGATTATGGAAACACCATATATTTT.

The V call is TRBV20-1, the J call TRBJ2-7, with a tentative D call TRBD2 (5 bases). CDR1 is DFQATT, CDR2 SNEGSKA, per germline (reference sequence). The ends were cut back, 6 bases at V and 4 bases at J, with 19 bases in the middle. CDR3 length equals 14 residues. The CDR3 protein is CSAEGRTGKYEQYF. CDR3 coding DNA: TGCAGTGCCGAAGGCAGGACGGGGAAGTACGAGCAGTACTTC.

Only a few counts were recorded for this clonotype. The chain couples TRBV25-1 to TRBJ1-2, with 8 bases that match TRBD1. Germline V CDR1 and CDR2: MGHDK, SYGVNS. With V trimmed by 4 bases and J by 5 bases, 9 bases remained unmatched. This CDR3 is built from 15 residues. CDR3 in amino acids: CASSGPGTGGYGYTF. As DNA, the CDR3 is TGTGCCAGCAGTGGCCCCGGGACAGGAGGGTATGGCTACACCTTC.

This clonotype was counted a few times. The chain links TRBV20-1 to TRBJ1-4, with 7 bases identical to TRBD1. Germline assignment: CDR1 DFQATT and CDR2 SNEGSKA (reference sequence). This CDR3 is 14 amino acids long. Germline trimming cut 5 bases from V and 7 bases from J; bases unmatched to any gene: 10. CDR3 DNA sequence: TGCAGTGCTCGAGCAGGGACAGCTGGTGAAAAACTGTTTTTT. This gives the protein CSARAGTAGEKLFF.

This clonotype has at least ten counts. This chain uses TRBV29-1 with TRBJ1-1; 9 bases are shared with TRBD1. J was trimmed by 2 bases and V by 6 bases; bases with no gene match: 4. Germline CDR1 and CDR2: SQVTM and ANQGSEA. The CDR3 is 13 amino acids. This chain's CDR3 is CSVGTGFNTEAFF. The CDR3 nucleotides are TGCAGCGTCGGGACAGGGTTTAACACTGAAGCTTTCTTT.

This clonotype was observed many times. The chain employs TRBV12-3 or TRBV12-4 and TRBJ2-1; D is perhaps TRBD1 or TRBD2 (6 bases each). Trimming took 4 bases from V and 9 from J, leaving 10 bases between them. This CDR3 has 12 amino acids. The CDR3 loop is CASSWGAGEQFF. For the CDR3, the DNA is TGTGCCAGCAGTTGGGGGGCGGGTGAGCAGTTCTTC.

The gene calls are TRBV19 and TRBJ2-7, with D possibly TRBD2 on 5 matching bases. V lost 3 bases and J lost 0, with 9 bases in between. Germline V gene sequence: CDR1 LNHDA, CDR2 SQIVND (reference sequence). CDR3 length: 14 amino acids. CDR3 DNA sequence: TGTGCCAGTAGTATGGGTGGGAGCTCCTACGAGCAGTACTTC. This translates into CASSMGGSSYEQYF.

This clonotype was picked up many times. The CDR3 spells CASSQELQGGNQPQHF. The DNA for the CDR3 is TGCGCCAGCAGCCAAGAACTACAGGGAGGCAATCAGCCCCAGCATTTT. The chain joins TRBV4-3 to TRBJ1-5; a weak D match, TRBD1 (6 bases). CDR1 and CDR2 (germline): LGHNA, YSLEER. Trimming shortened V by 0 bases and J by 2 bases, and 11 bases separated the two germline ends. This CDR3 is 16 amino acids long.

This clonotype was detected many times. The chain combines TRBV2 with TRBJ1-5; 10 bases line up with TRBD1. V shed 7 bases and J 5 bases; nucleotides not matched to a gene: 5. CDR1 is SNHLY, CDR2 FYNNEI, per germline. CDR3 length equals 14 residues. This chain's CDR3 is CASIRDRGYQPQHF. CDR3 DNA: TGTGCCAGCATCCGGGACAGGGGCTATCAGCCCCAGCATTTT.

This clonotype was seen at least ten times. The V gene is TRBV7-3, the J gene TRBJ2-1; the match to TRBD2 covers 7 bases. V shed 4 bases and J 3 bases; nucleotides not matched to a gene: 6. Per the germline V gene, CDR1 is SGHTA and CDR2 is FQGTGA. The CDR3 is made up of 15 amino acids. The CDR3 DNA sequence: TGTGCCAGCAGCTCGGGGGGAGGCAGCTACAATGAGCAGTTCTTC. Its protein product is CASSSGGGSYNEQFF.

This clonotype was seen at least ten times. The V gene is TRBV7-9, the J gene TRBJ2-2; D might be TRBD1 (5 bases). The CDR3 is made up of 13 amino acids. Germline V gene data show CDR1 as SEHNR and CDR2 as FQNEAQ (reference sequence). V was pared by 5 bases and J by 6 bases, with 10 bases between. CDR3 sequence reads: CASSQTAPGELFF. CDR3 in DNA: TGTGCCAGCAGCCAGACAGCACCCGGGGAGCTGTTTTTT.

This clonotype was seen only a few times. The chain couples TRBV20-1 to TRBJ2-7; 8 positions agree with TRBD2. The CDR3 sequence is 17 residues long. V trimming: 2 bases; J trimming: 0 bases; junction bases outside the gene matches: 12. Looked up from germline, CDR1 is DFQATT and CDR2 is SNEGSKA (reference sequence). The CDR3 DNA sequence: TGCAGTGCTAGACATGCCATAGCGGGGCTAAGCTCCTACGAGCAGTACTTC. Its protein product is CSARHAIAGLSSYEQYF.

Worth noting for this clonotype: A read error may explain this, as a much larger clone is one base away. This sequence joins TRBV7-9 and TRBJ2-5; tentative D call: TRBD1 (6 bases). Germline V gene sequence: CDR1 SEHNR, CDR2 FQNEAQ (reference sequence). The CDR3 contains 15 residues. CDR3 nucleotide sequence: TGTGCCAGCAGCGGGGGCTACGTTCCCGTGGGGACCAAGTACTTC. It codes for CASSGGYVPVGTKYF.

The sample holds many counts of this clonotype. CDR3 coding DNA: TGTGCCAGCAGCTTATGGCAGGGGGGCACCGGGGAGCTGTTTTTT. Translated: CASSLWQGGTGELFF. The chain combines TRBV11-2 with TRBJ2-2, with a weak D call TRBD1 (7 bases). Germline CDR1 and CDR2: SGHAT and FQNNGV. V was cut by 2 bases and J by 4 bases, with 11 bases left in between. The CDR3 consists of 15 residues.

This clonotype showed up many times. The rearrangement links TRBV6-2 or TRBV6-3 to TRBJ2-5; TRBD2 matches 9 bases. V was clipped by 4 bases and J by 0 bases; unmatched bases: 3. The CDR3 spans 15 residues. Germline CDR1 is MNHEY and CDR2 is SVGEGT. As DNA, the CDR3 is TGTGCCAGCAGTTTTTTAGCGGGGGACCAAGAGACCCAGTACTTC. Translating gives CASSFLAGDQETQYF.

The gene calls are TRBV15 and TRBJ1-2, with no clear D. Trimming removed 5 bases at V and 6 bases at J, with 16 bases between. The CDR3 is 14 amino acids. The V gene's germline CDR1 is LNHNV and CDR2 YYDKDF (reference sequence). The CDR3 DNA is TGTGCCACCAGCCCCCAAGACGCGTCACATGGCTACACCTTC. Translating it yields CATSPQDASHGYTF. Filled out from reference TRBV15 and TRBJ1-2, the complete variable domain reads DAMVIQNPRYQVTQFGKPVTLSCSQTLNHNVMYWYQQKSSQAPKLLFHYYDKDFNNEADTPDNFQSRRPNTSFCFLDIRSPGLGDTAMYLCATSPQDASHGYTFGSGTRLTVV.

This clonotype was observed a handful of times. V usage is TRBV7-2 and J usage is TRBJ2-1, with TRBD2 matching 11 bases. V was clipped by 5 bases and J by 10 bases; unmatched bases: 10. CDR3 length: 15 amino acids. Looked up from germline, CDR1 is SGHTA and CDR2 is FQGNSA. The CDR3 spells CASSPGTSGLGEQFF. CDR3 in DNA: TGTGCCAGCAGCCCCGGGACTAGCGGCCTCGGGGAGCAGTTCTTC.